A single sample is the source of the 29 T cell receptor beta chains below, sequenced in a study of T-cell memory formation after mild COVID-19. Each CDR3 protein gets one entry after TCRdb re-called the 5' RACE reads with MiXCR. Of 540,000 or so distinct CDR3 sequences listed, over 20% were seen once; the top ten hold under 15%. The sequenced material came from PBMCs or a T cell subset sorted from them (not recorded which). Receptor source: an adult woman who had mild COVID-19 (a few samples of this study predate the infection). Cell type and time point are not known.

This clonotype was detected only a few times. The chain couples TRBV27 to TRBJ2-1, with 10 bases lining up with TRBD2. With 0 bases clipped from V and 2 bases from J, the junction kept 1 base outside the gene matches. This CDR3 is built from 16 residues. Germline CDR1 is MNHEY and CDR2 is SMNVEV (reference sequence). CDR3 sequence reads: CASSLSGTSAYNEQFF. CDR3 coding DNA: TGTGCCAGCAGTTTATCCGGGACTAGCGCCTACAATGAGCAGTTCTTC.

There are a few counts of this clonotype. The J gene is TRBJ1-1, the V gene TRBV5-1; TRBD1 might be the D (6 bases). CDR3 length equals 15 residues. Germline V CDR1 and CDR2: SGHRS, YFSETQ. Between the trimmed V and J ends, which lost 4 bases and 3 bases, there was a span of 16 bases. CDR3 in amino acids: CASSPQGRAHTEAFF. In DNA form, the CDR3 reads TGCGCCAGCAGCCCCCAGGGGAGGGCTCACACTGAAGCTTTCTTT. Filled out from reference TRBV5-1 and TRBJ1-1, the complete variable domain reads KAGVTQTPRYLIKTRGQQVTLSCSPISGHRSVSWYQQTPGQGLQFLFEYFSETQRNKGNFPGRFSGRQFSNSRSEMNVSTLELGDSALYLCASSPQGRAHTEAFFGQGTRLTVV.

This clonotype was seen a handful of times. The chain uses TRBV6-6 and TRBJ1-5, with D possibly being TRBD1 (6 bases). The CDR3 length is 14 residues. CDR1 and CDR2 (germline): MNHNY, SVGAGI (reference sequence). Trimming removed 2 bases from V and 7 bases from J, with 12 bases in between. The CDR3 protein is CASSYMGAGQPQHF. CDR3 DNA sequence: TGTGCCAGCAGTTACATGGGGGCCGGGCAGCCCCAGCATTTT.

This clonotype turned up a few times. The rearrangement joins TRBV12-3 or TRBV12-4 to TRBJ1-2; TRBD1 matches 8 bases. Trimming took 6 bases from V and 5 from J; bases not matched to a gene: 14. There are 16 residues in the CDR3. The CDR3 DNA sequence: TGTGCCAGCAGGTCTGAGGGACAGGCGGTGATTTATGGCTACACCTTC. This sequence encodes CASRSEGQAVIYGYTF.

This chain links TRBV30 with TRBJ1-2, with D perhaps TRBD1 (6 bases). This CDR3 region has 14 residues. Trimming removed 2 bases from V and 12 bases from J, with 22 bases in between. In germline, CDR1 is GTSNPN, CDR2 SVGIG (reference sequence). The CDR3: CAWSSVRGKRRNTF. In DNA, the CDR3 is TGTGCCTGGAGTTCGGTCAGGGGTAAAAGGAGGAACACCTTC.

This clonotype was recorded a few times. The chain is built from TRBV5-6 and TRBJ2-1, with 9 bases fitting TRBD2. Trimming cost V 2 bases and J 7 bases; bases outside gene matches: 7. Germline CDR1 reads SGHDT; CDR2 reads YYEEEE. The CDR3 contains 15 residues. The CDR3 reads CASSFPLAGSNEQFF. CDR3 DNA: TGTGCCAGCAGCTTCCCGCTAGCGGGATCTAATGAGCAGTTCTTC. The variable domain in full, completed from reference TRBV5-6 and TRBJ2-1, reads DAGVTQSPTHLIKTRGQQVTLRCSPKSGHDTVSWYQQALGQGPQFIFQYYEEEERQRGNFPDRFSGHQFPNYSSELNVNALLLGDSALYLCASSFPLAGSNEQFFGPGTRLTVL.

This clonotype has just a few counts. The chain recombines TRBV5-4 with TRBJ2-2; 9 bases map to TRBD2. V lost 0 bases and J lost 6; bases outside the gene matches: 9. The CDR3 consists of 17 residues. The germline V gene encodes CDR1 SGHNT and CDR2 YYREEE (reference sequence). The CDR3 loop is CASSLAKLAGVAGELFF. The CDR3 region has the DNA TGTGCCAGCAGCTTGGCCAAGTTAGCGGGAGTAGCCGGGGAGCTGTTTTTT.

This clonotype was seen only a few times. The V call is TRBV24-1, the J call TRBJ2-1; 9 bases line up with TRBD1. The CDR3 is 14 amino acids. The junction had 2 bases not matched to a gene; V was cut back by 2 bases and J by 7 bases. CDR1 is KGHDR and CDR2 is SFDVKD in the germline V gene. The CDR3 DNA is TGTGCCACCAGTGATTGGGACAGGGAGAATGAGCAGTTCTTC. Protein: CATSDWDRENEQFF.

The DNA of the CDR3 is TGTGCCACCAGCAGAGATCCGGGACTAGCATTCTCGGGTGAGCAGTTCTTC. Its protein is CATSRDPGLAFSGEQFF. This chain uses TRBV15 with TRBJ2-1; 9 bases are shared with TRBD2. Germline CDR1 is LNHNV and CDR2 is YYDKDF (reference sequence). Trimming cost V 0 bases and J 9 bases; bases outside gene matches: 12. The CDR3 runs to 17 residues.

This clonotype was seen a few times. V gene TRBV3-1 combines with J gene TRBJ2-1; TRBD2 matches 7 bases. Germline V lookup: CDR1 LGHDT, CDR2 YNNKEL (reference sequence). The V segment lost 8 bases and the J segment 4 bases; nucleotides outside the gene matches: 2. This CDR3 contains 12 residues. Here the CDR3 reads CASGGDYNEQFF. The CDR3 DNA reads TGTGCCAGCGGGGGGGATTACAATGAGCAGTTCTTC.

V gene TRBV20-1 combines with J gene TRBJ1-3; D is possibly TRBD1 (6 bases). The CDR3 extends over 17 amino acids. Germline CDR1 reads DFQATT; CDR2 reads SNEGSKA (reference sequence). V was clipped by 0 bases and J by 2 bases, with 17 bases between them. CDR3 amino acids: CSARDLWDTRTGNTIYF. The CDR3 region has the DNA TGCAGTGCTAGAGATCTATGGGACACGAGAACTGGAAACACCATATATTTT.

There are many counts of this clonotype. The rearrangement uses TRBV14 and TRBJ2-2; D gene unclear. CDR1 is SGHDN, CDR2 FVKESK, per germline. The CDR3 sequence is 13 residues long. The germline V and J ends were trimmed by 3 bases and 6 bases, with 8 bases remaining between them. Here the CDR3 reads CASSQHRSGELFF. CDR3 in DNA: TGTGCCAGCAGCCAGCACCGGTCCGGGGAGCTGTTTTTT.

The chain joins TRBV5-1 to TRBJ2-1; D unclear. The germline gives CDR1 SGHRS, CDR2 YFSETQ. CDR3 length equals 15 residues. Trimming shortened V by 1 base and J by 0 bases, and 8 bases separated the two germline ends. This CDR3 is CASSLWGISYNEQFF. The CDR3 coding sequence is TGCGCCAGCAGCTTGTGGGGTATCTCCTACAATGAGCAGTTCTTC.

This clonotype was observed many times. V usage is TRBV20-1 and J usage is TRBJ1-1; D is possibly TRBD1 (5 bases). CDR1 and CDR2 from the germline V gene are DFQATT and SNEGSKA (reference sequence). V lost 4 bases to trimming and J lost 4 bases, with 13 bases between them. The CDR3 is made up of 13 amino acids. CDR3 DNA sequence: TGCAGTGCTACACAGGTATTCGGCACTGAAGCTTTCTTT. Translation: CSATQVFGTEAFF.

The J gene is TRBJ2-7, the V gene TRBV12-3 or TRBV12-4, with D unresolved. The ends were cut back, 7 bases at V and 5 bases at J, with 18 bases in the middle. The CDR3 covers 14 residues. The CDR3 region is CASTLGPRDDEQYF. CDR3 sequence (DNA): TGTGCCAGCACCCTAGGACCTCGTGACGACGAGCAGTACTTC.

The CDR3 nucleotides read TGTGCCACCGGAGAGGGCGGGATCGGGAAGAGCAATCAGCCCCAGCATTTT. This codes for CATGEGGIGKSNQPQHF. This chain connects TRBV24-1 to TRBJ1-5; D remains unclear. Looked up from germline, CDR1 is KGHDR and CDR2 is SFDVKD. Trimming shortened V by 9 bases and J by 1 base, and 21 bases separated the two germline ends. The CDR3 spans 17 residues.

This clonotype was counted only a few times. The CDR3 protein is CASSQGVGQGHQPQHF. For the CDR3, the DNA is TGCGCCAGCAGCCAGGGAGTGGGACAGGGGCATCAGCCCCAGCATTTT. The rearrangement uses TRBV4-1 and TRBJ1-5; the match to TRBD1 covers 10 bases. The V segment lost 3 bases and the J segment 5 bases; nucleotides outside the gene matches: 7. From germline, CDR1 is MGHRA and CDR2 YSYEKL. The CDR3 loop spans 16 amino acids.

The chain couples TRBV7-2 to TRBJ2-2; 7 bases agree with TRBD1. Germline CDR1 is SGHTA and CDR2 is FQGNSA. The CDR3 runs to 16 residues. The junction had 8 bases not matched to a gene; V was cut back by 5 bases and J by 2 bases. CDR3 sequence: CASSKAGTVNTGELFF. CDR3 in DNA: TGTGCCAGCAGCAAGGCCGGGACAGTTAACACCGGGGAGCTGTTTTTT.

This clonotype came up a few times. V gene TRBV29-1 combines with J gene TRBJ1-1; 7 nucleotides line up with TRBD1. The CDR3 has 14 amino acids. CDR1 and CDR2 (germline): SQVTM, ANQGSEA. Losses at the gene ends were 3 bases for V and 4 bases for J; bases not matched to a gene: 8. The CDR3 coding sequence is TGCAGCGTTGAGGAACAGGGGTATTCCACTGAAGCTTTCTTT. Its protein is CSVEEQGYSTEAFF.

This CDR3 reads CASSLSRSRTDTQYF. The CDR3, as DNA: TGTGCCAGCAGTTTATCTAGAAGTCGCACAGATACGCAGTATTTT. V gene TRBV27 combines with J gene TRBJ2-3; D remains unclear. CDR1 and CDR2 from the germline V gene are MNHEY and SMNVEV (reference sequence). The CDR3 is 15 amino acids. Trimming removed 0 bases at V and 1 base at J, with 8 bases between.

The table lists this clonotype with many counts. The chain joins TRBV29-1 to TRBJ2-3; D is undetermined. Germline CDR1 is SQVTM and CDR2 is ANQGSEA. The CDR3 totals 12 residues. The ends were cut back, 2 bases at V and 1 base at J, with 4 bases in the middle. CDR3 loop: CSVESRTDTQYF. DNA of the CDR3: TGCAGCGTTGAAAGCCGCACAGATACGCAGTATTTT.

V is TRBV18 and J is TRBJ2-6, with D tentatively TRBD1 (6 bases). The CDR3 is made up of 18 amino acids. Per the germline V gene, CDR1 is KGHSH and CDR2 is LQKENI. V lost 4 bases to trimming and J lost 0 bases, with 16 bases between them. The CDR3 protein is CASSRGGTPSSGANVLTF. Here the CDR3 DNA reads TGTGCCAGCTCACGGGGTGGGACACCAAGCTCTGGGGCCAACGTCCTGACTTTC.

There are a few counts of this clonotype. The chain is built from TRBV30 and TRBJ2-5, with D perhaps TRBD1 (6 bases). V shed 2 bases and J shed 3 bases, with 16 bases lying between them. This CDR3 has 15 residues. Germline assignment: CDR1 GTSNPN and CDR2 SVGIG (reference sequence). The CDR3 region is CAWSLGAHPKETQYF. CDR3 DNA sequence: TGTGCCTGGAGTTTGGGGGCCCACCCTAAAGAGACCCAGTACTTC.

The chain uses TRBV7-9 and TRBJ1-2; D gene ambiguous. CDR1 SEHNR and CDR2 FQNEAQ come from the germline V gene (reference sequence). CDR3 length equals 13 residues. The ends were cut back, 3 bases at V and 3 bases at J, with 8 bases in the middle. The CDR3 spells CASSFRVDYGYTF. CDR3 DNA: TGTGCCAGCAGCTTCCGGGTTGACTATGGCTACACCTTC. Full variable domain (outside the CDR3, taken from reference TRBV7-9 and TRBJ1-2): DTGVSQNPRHKITKRGQNVTFRCDPISEHNRLYWYRQTLGQGPEFLTYFQNEAQLEKSRLLSDRFSAERPKGSFSTLEIQRTEQGDSAMYLCASSFRVDYGYTFGSGTRLTVV.

J is TRBJ2-3 and V is TRBV29-1; TRBD2 matches at 7 bases. Germline CDR1 and CDR2: SQVTM and ANQGSEA. V shed 6 bases and J 3 bases; nucleotides not matched to a gene: 18. This CDR3 spans 17 amino acids. In DNA form, the CDR3 reads TGCAGCGTAGACGCGTTGAGACTAGCTCTTAGGACAGATACGCAGTATTTT. Translating it yields CSVDALRLALRTDTQYF.

This chain uses TRBV20-1 with TRBJ2-5; TRBD2 aligns across 12 bases. CDR1 DFQATT and CDR2 SNEGSKA come from the germline V gene (reference sequence). The CDR3 extends over 16 amino acids. J lost 5 bases, V lost 2 bases, and 9 bases had no gene match. CDR3 loop: CSARRLAGVLAETQYF. CDR3 DNA sequence: TGCAGTGCTAGAAGACTAGCGGGAGTTCTGGCGGAGACCCAGTACTTC.

In this sample, this clonotype turned up a few times. This chain connects TRBV20-1 to TRBJ2-3; D might be TRBD2 (5 bases). Trimming stripped 3 bases from V and 5 bases from J, with 18 bases between. Germline V CDR1 and CDR2: DFQATT, SNEGSKA (reference sequence). The CDR3 runs to 15 residues. For the CDR3, the DNA is TGCAGTGCTAGGGTTAGCGTCGACACAGTAGATACGCAGTATTTT. Protein sequence: CSARVSVDTVDTQYF.

A note on this clonotype: The junction shows a germline mismatch at one end, possibly a read error. V is TRBV12-3 or TRBV12-4 and J is TRBJ2-7; 10 bases are shared with TRBD1. CDR3 length: 13 amino acids. The CDR3 sequence: CASSLGGQGTGIF. The CDR3 DNA sequence: TGTGCCAGCAGTTTAGGGGGACAGGGGACGGGGATCTTC.

Concerning this clonotype: No conserved phenylalanine or tryptophan ends this CDR3, so it is likely a read error. The chain combines TRBV5-5 with TRBJ2-5; D is possibly TRBD2 (6 bases). Germline CDR1 reads SGHKS; CDR2 reads YYEKEE (reference sequence). This CDR3 has 15 amino acids. Trimming shortened V by 4 bases and J by 4 bases, and 17 bases separated the two germline ends. CDR3 region: CASSPPRERRETQYS. CDR3 coding DNA: TGTGCCAGCAGCCCCCCTCGGGAGAGGCGAGAGACCCAGTACTCC.